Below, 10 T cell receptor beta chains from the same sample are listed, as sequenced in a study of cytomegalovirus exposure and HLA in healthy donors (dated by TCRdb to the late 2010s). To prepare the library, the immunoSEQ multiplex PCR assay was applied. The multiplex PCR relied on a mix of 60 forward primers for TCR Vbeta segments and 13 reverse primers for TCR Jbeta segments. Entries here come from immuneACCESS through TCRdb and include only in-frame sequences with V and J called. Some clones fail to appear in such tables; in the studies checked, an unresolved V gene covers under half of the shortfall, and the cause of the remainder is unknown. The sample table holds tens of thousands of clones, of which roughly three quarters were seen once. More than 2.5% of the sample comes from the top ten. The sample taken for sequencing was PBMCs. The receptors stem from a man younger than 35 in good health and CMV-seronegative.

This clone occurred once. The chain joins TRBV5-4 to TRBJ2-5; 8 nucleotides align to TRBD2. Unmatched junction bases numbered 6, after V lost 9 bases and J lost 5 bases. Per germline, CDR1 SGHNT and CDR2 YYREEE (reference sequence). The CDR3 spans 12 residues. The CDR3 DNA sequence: TGTGCCACCGGGGCTAGCGGGGAGACCCAGTACTTC. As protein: CATGASGETQYF.

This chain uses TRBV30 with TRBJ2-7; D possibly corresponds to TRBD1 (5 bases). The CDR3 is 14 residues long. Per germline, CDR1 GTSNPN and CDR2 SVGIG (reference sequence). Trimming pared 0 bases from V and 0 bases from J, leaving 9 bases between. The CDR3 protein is CAWSVQESSYEQYF. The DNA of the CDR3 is TGTGCCTGGAGTGTACAGGAAAGCTCCTACGAGCAGTACTTC.

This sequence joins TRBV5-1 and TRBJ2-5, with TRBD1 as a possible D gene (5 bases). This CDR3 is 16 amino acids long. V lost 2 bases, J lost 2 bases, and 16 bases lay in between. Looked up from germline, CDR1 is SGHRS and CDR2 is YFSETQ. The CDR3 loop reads CASSLGSQGSQETQYF. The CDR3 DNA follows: TGCGCCAGCAGCTTAGGGTCCCAGGGTTCTCAAGAGACCCAGTACTTC.

DNA of the CDR3: TGTGCCAGCAGCTCAGGAAATTCACCCCTCCACTTT. This translates into CASSSGNSPLHF. The gene calls are TRBV7-3 and TRBJ1-6; no reliable D call. From germline, CDR1 is SGHTA and CDR2 FQGTGA. The CDR3 covers 12 residues. Trimming pared 4 bases from V and 7 bases from J, leaving 5 bases between.

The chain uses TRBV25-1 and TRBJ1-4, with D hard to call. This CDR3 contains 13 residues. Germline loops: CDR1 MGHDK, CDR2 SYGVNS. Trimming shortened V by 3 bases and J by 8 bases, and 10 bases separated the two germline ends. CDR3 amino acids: CASSDSGREKLFF. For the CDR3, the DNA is TGTGCCAGCAGTGACTCGGGTCGCGAAAAACTGTTTTTT.

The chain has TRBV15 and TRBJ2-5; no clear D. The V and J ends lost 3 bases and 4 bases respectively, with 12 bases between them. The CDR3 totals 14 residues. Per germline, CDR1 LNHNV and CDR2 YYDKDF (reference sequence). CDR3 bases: TGTGCCACCAGCAGCTCCCCTCTCAGAGAGACCCAGTACTTC. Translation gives CATSSSPLRETQYF. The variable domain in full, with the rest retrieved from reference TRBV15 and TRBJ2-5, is DAMVIQNPRYQVTQFGKPVTLSCSQTLNHNVMYWYQQKSSQAPKLLFHYYDKDFNNEADTPDNFQSRRPNTSFCFLDIRSPGLGDTAMYLCATSSSPLRETQYFGPGTRLLVL.

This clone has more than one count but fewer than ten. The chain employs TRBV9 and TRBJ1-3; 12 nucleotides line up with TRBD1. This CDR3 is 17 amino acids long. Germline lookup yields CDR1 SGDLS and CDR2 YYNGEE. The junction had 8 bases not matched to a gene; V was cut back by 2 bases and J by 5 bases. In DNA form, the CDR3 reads TGTGCCAGCAGCGTCACGATGGGGACAGGGGGCCGAAACACCATATATTTT. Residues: CASSVTMGTGGRNTIYF.

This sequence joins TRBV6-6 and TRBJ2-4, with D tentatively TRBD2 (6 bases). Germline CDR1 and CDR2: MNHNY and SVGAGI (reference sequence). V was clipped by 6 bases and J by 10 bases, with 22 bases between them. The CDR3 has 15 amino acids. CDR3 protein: CASRERPARGLIQYF. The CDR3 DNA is TGTGCCAGCAGAGAGAGGCCGGCGCGGGGCCTTATTCAGTACTTC.

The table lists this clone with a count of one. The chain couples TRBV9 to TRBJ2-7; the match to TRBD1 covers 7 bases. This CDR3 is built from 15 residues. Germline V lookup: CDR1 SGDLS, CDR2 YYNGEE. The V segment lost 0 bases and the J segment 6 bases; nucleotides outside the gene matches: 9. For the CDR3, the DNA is TGTGCCAGCAGCGTAGCGTGGGACAGTTTCACCGAGCAGTACTTC. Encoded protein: CASSVAWDSFTEQYF.

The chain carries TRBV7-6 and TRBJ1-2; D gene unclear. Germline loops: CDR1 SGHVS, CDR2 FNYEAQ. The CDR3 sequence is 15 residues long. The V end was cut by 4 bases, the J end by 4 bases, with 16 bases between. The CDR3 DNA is TGTGCCAGCAGCTCGGGTCACTCTACTGGCTATGGCTACACCTTC. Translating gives CASSSGHSTGYGYTF.